The clone carrying this TCR beta chain has a count of ten or more. Antigen: not known. This entry belongs to a study of CD8 T cells in ankylosing spondylitis. Study-level points and caveats: The authors found the disease-linked clones to be CD8+ and relatively rare in peripheral blood. Ankylosing spondylitis blood seemed to carry a telltale TCR beta motif made of fewer than 10 highly homologous variants. Disease-linked clones were reportedly significantly enriched in matched ankylosing spondylitis synovial fluid.

CDR3 size: 15 residues. From germline, CDR1 is SGHTA and CDR2 FQGNSA. The germline V and J ends were trimmed by 1 base and 2 bases, with 12 bases remaining between them. From the 5' RACE reads, TCRdb called clonotypes with MiXCR, one entry per CDR3 protein. Of fewer than 250,000 distinct CDR3 sequences detected, roughly a tenth appear once; the ten largest clones hold around a fifth. The receptor was derived from a male donor with ankylosing spondylitis or in good health (not recorded which). The J gene is TRBJ2-7, the V gene TRBV7-2; D uncertain. Sequences were obtained from blood, either unsorted or a sorted T cell fraction (not recorded which). CDR3 loop: CASSLGGSKTYEQYF. Written as DNA, the CDR3 is TGTGCCAGCAGCTTAGGAGGTTCTAAAACCTACGAGCAGTACTTC.